What follows are 19 T cell receptor beta chains derived from one specimen sequenced in a study of T cell responses to AZD1222 COVID-19 vaccine. Sequencing was performed with immunoSEQ multiplex PCR; in TCRdb, only in-frame clones are kept and a portion is missing. The data hold tens of thousands of clones, with roughly 89% observed a single time. The sample was peripheral blood, taken 28 days after the second AZD1222 dose. The source of these receptors is an adult who received the AZD1222 COVID-19 vaccine.

The V call is TRBV2, the J call TRBJ1-6; D unclear. Germline assignment: CDR1 SNHLY and CDR2 FYNNEI. The CDR3 runs 19 residues. V was shortened by 4 bases and J by 6 bases, with 25 bases between the two germline ends. The CDR3 loop reads CASSGMGLMTGSGNSPLHF. The DNA for the CDR3 is TGTGCCAGCAGTGGAATGGGATTGATGACGGGGTCGGGTAATTCACCCCTCCACTTT.

J is TRBJ1-2 and V is TRBV30; no reliable D call. V lost 5 bases and J lost 6, with 13 bases in between. In germline, CDR1 is GTSNPN, CDR2 SVGIG (reference sequence). The CDR3 sequence is 12 residues long. CDR3 nucleotide sequence: TGTGCCTGGTCTAGGGAGGGCGATGGCTACACCTTC. Amino acids: CAWSREGDGYTF.

The rearrangement uses TRBV28 and TRBJ2-4; perhaps D is TRBD1 or TRBD2 (5 bases each). V was cut by 5 bases and J by 3 bases, with 26 bases left in between. The CDR3 has 19 residues. CDR1 is MDHEN and CDR2 is SYDVKM in the germline V gene. This chain's CDR3 is CASSPHTITRELDKNIQYF. As DNA, the CDR3 is TGTGCCAGCAGTCCGCATACCATAACCAGGGAGTTGGACAAAAACATTCAGTACTTC.

This clone was recorded once. V is TRBV27 and J is TRBJ2-2; D call uncertain. The germline V gene has CDR1 MNHEY and CDR2 SMNVEV (reference sequence). This CDR3 has 16 amino acids. Trimming took 4 bases from V and 1 from J, leaving 13 bases between them. In DNA, the CDR3 is TGTGCCAGCAGTTACTGGGGTTTGAAGAACACCGGGGAGCTGTTTTTT. This codes for CASSYWGLKNTGELFF.

Regarding this clone: Other DNA sequences in this sample translate to the same CDR3. This sequence joins TRBV5-1 and TRBJ1-5; D is uncertain. The CDR3 is made up of 12 amino acids. Between the trimmed V and J ends, which lost 0 bases and 6 bases, there was a span of 4 bases. Germline-derived CDR1 and CDR2 are SGHRS and YFSETQ. CDR3 bases: TGCGCCAGCAGCTTGGAGGGTCAGCCCCAGCATTTT. Amino acids: CASSLEGQPQHF. Supplemented by reference TRBV5-1 and TRBJ1-5, the full variable domain reads KAGVTQTPRYLIKTRGQQVTLSCSPISGHRSVSWYQQTPGQGLQFLFEYFSETQRNKGNFPGRFSGRQFSNSRSEMNVSTLELGDSALYLCASSLEGQPQHFGDGTRLSIL.

This chain links TRBV9 with TRBJ2-2; D perhaps matches TRBD2 (6 bases). The CDR3 has 15 residues. The germline V and J ends were trimmed by 1 base and 8 bases, with 15 bases remaining between them. Germline V gives CDR1 SGDLS, CDR2 YYNGEE. The CDR3 nucleotides are TGTGCCAGCAGCGTATCTAGCGCCCAAGTGGGGGAGCTGTTTTTT. It codes for CASSVSSAQVGELFF.

The V and J genes are TRBV5-1 and TRBJ2-7; the D gene is possibly TRBD2 (6 bases). The CDR3 sequence is 14 residues long. Trimming shortened V by 2 bases and J by 5 bases, and 14 bases separated the two germline ends. Germline V gives CDR1 SGHRS, CDR2 YFSETQ. CDR3 amino acids: CASSFVGSTHEQYF. The CDR3 coding sequence is TGCGCCAGCAGCTTCGTCGGGAGTACCCACGAGCAGTACTTC.

This chain links TRBV20-1 with TRBJ2-1; TRBD1 agrees at 10 bases. There are 13 residues in the CDR3. Germline loops: CDR1 DFQATT, CDR2 SNEGSKA (reference sequence). Trimming at V came to 3 bases and at J to 10 bases, leaving 6 bases not matched to a gene. This CDR3 is CSASRDRGLEQFF. CDR3 nucleotide sequence: TGCAGTGCTAGTCGGGACAGGGGTTTGGAGCAGTTCTTC.

The chain is built from TRBV4-1 and TRBJ2-7; no definite D call. CDR3 length: 15 amino acids. The V end lost 0 bases, the J end lost 3 bases, and 12 bases lay between the germline ends. Germline loops: CDR1 MGHRA, CDR2 YSYEKL. Here the CDR3 reads CASSQDSTTLYEQYF. In DNA, the CDR3 is TGCGCCAGCAGCCAAGATTCGACCACCCTCTACGAGCAGTACTTC.

In DNA, the CDR3 is TGTGCCAGCAGGGGACTAGCGGGAGCGGCGGGCGGGGAGCTGTTTTTT. As protein: CASRGLAGAAGGELFF. V usage is TRBV7-9 and J usage is TRBJ2-2, with 14 nucleotides matching TRBD2. The CDR3 is 16 amino acids. The junction had 7 bases not matched to a gene; V was cut back by 6 bases and J by 7 bases. Germline V gives CDR1 SEHNR, CDR2 FQNEAQ (reference sequence). The complete variable domain, with remaining parts taken from reference TRBV7-9 and TRBJ2-2, reads DTGVSQNPRHKITKRGQNVTFRCDPISEHNRLYWYRQTLGQGPEFLTYFQNEAQLEKSRLLSDRFSAERPKGSFSTLEIQRTEQGDSAMYLCASRGLAGAAGGELFFGEGSRLTVL.

The chain has TRBV11-2 and TRBJ2-3; D possibly corresponds to TRBD2 (5 bases). CDR3 length: 15 residues. V lost 2 bases, J lost 2 bases, and 11 bases lay in between. The V gene's germline CDR1 is SGHAT and CDR2 FQNNGV. The DNA for the CDR3 is TGTGCCAGCAGCTTACTAGCCCCCATCACAGATACGCAGTATTTT. Translated, it gives CASSLLAPITDTQYF.

The J gene is TRBJ2-1, the V gene TRBV28; maybe TRBD1 (6 bases). V was clipped by 11 bases and J by 1 base, with 15 bases between them. This CDR3 contains 14 residues. Germline CDR1 reads MDHEN; CDR2 reads SYDVKM. The CDR3 spells CALTRDTSYNEQFF. CDR3 DNA: TGTGCCCTCACCCGGGACACTTCCTACAATGAGCAGTTCTTC.

The table lists this clone with a few counts. The rearrangement uses TRBV4-1 and TRBJ1-6; D unclear. Germline lookup yields CDR1 MGHRA and CDR2 YSYEKL. The CDR3 is 13 residues long. Trimming shortened V by 1 base and J by 6 bases, and 4 bases separated the two germline ends. CDR3 sequence (DNA): TGCGCCAGCAGCCAAGGGAGTAATTCACCCCTCCACTTT. Its protein product is CASSQGSNSPLHF.

Notes on this clone: This sample also contains other DNA sequences that code for the same CDR3. V gene TRBV5-1 combines with J gene TRBJ2-2, with D tentatively TRBD2 (5 bases). Trimming pared 0 bases from V and 4 bases from J, leaving 7 bases between. Germline V gene lookup returns CDR1 SGHRS and CDR2 YFSETQ. This CDR3 is built from 14 residues. In nucleotides, the CDR3 is TGCGCCAGCAGCTTGGGAGGAGGCACCGGGGAGCTGTTTTTT. This encodes CASSLGGGTGELFF.

V and J are TRBV4-1 and TRBJ2-7; 15 bases line up with TRBD2. The CDR3 consists of 17 residues. Germline lookup yields CDR1 MGHRA and CDR2 YSYEKL. Losses at the gene ends were 1 base for V and 4 bases for J; bases not matched to a gene: 5. CDR3 sequence: CASSQVGLAGGGYEQYF. CDR3 bases: TGCGCCAGCAGCCAAGTGGGACTAGCGGGAGGCGGTTACGAGCAGTACTTC.

V and J are TRBV11-2 and TRBJ2-7; D is unresolved. Trimming took off 5 bases at V and 7 bases at J, with 9 bases between the two ends. Germline V gene lookup returns CDR1 SGHAT and CDR2 FQNNGV. The CDR3 is 11 residues long. The CDR3 nucleotides read TGTGCCAGCAGCCCCCTTCGGGAGCAGTACTTC. Translated: CASSPLREQYF.

This clone has just a few counts. This rearrangement joins TRBV6-5 to TRBJ2-7; perhaps TRBD1 as D (5 bases). The CDR3 is 13 amino acids. Looked up from germline, CDR1 is MNHEY and CDR2 is SVGAGI. V was shortened by 8 bases and J by 1 base, with 12 bases between the two germline ends. The CDR3 nucleotides are TGTGCCAGCGACACTCGGACATCCTACGAGCAGTACTTC. Its translation is CASDTRTSYEQYF.

The chain carries TRBV27 and TRBJ1-5; D is perhaps TRBD1 (5 bases). CDR3 length: 15 amino acids. Germline CDR1 MNHEY, CDR2 SMNVEV (reference sequence). V was pared by 0 bases and J by 7 bases, with 13 bases between. The CDR3 sequence: CASSLSQGGFQPQHF. DNA for the CDR3: TGTGCCAGCAGTTTATCCCAGGGTGGGTTCCAGCCCCAGCATTTT.

The chain uses TRBV27 and TRBJ2-7, with TRBD2 matching 9 bases. Germline lookup yields CDR1 MNHEY and CDR2 SMNVEV (reference sequence). With 0 bases clipped from V and 0 bases from J, the junction kept 3 bases outside the gene matches. The CDR3 sequence is 16 residues long. CDR3 protein: CASSLSAAGGSYEQYF. CDR3 DNA sequence: TGTGCCAGCAGTTTATCCGCAGCGGGAGGCTCCTACGAGCAGTACTTC.